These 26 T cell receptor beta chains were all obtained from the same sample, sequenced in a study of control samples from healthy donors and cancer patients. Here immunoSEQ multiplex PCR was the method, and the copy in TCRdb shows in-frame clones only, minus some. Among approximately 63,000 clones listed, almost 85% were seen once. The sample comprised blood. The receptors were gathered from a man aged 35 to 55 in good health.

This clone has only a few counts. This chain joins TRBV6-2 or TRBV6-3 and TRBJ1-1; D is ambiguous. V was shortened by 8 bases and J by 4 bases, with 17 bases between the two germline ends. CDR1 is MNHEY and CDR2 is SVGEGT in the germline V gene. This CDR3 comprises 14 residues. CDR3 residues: CASGSPREATEAFF. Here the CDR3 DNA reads TGTGCCAGCGGTTCTCCGAGGGAGGCCACTGAAGCTTTCTTT.

In DNA form, the CDR3 reads TGTGCCAGCAGTCCGCGACAGGCCCGAAATGAAAAACTGTTTTTT. It specifies CASSPRQARNEKLFF. J is TRBJ1-4 and V is TRBV27; D is possibly TRBD1 (6 bases). Trimming shortened V by 5 bases and J by 5 bases, and 15 bases separated the two germline ends. The germline CDR1 and CDR2 sequences are MNHEY and SMNVEV (reference sequence). The CDR3 sequence is 15 residues long.

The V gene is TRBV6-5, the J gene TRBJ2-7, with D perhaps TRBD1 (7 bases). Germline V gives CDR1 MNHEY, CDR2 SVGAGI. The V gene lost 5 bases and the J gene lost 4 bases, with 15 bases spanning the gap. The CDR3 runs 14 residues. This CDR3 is CASSRGRGVYEQYF. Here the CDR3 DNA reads TGTGCCAGCAGTCGCGGCAGGGGGGTGTACGAGCAGTACTTC.

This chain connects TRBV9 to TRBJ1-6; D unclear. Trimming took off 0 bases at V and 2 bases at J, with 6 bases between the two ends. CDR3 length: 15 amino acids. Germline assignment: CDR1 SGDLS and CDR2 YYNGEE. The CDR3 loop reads CASSVEGTYNSPLHF. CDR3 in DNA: TGTGCCAGCAGCGTAGAGGGCACCTATAATTCACCCCTCCACTTT.

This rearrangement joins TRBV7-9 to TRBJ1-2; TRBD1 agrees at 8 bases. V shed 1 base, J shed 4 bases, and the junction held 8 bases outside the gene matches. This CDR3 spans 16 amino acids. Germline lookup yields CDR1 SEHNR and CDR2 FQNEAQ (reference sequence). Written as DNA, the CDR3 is TGTGCCAGCAGCTTAGACAGGGGGTCGCCCGGCTATGGCTACACCTTC. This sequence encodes CASSLDRGSPGYGYTF. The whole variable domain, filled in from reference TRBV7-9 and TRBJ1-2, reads DTGVSQNPRHKITKRGQNVTFRCDPISEHNRLYWYRQTLGQGPEFLTYFQNEAQLEKSRLLSDRFSAERPKGSFSTLEIQRTEQGDSAMYLCASSLDRGSPGYGYTFGSGTRLTVV.

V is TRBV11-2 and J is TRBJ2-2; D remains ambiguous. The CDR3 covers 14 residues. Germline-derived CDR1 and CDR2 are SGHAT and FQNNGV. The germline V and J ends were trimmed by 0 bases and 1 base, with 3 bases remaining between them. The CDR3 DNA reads TGTGCCAGCAGCTTAGAACTGAACACCGGGGAGCTGTTTTTT. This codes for CASSLELNTGELFF.

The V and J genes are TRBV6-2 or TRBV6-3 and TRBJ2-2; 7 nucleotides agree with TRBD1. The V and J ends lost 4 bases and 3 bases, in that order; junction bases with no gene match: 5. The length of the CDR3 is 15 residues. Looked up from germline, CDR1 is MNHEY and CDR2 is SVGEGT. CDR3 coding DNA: TGTGCCAGCAGTTTCGACAGGGTGGACACCGGGGAGCTGTTTTTT. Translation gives CASSFDRVDTGELFF.

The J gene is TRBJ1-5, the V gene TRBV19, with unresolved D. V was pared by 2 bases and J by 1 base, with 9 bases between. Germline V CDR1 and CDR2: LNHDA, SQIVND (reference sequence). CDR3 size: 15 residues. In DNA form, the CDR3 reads TGTGCCAGTAGTATAACCCCGGGGAGCAATCAGCCCCAGCATTTT. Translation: CASSITPGSNQPQHF.

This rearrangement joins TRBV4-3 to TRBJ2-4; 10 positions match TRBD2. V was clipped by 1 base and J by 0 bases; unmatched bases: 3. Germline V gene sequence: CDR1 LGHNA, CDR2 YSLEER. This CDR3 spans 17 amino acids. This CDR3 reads CASSQGASGGAKNIQYF. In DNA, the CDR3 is TGCGCCAGCAGCCAAGGGGCTAGCGGGGGAGCCAAAAACATTCAGTACTTC.

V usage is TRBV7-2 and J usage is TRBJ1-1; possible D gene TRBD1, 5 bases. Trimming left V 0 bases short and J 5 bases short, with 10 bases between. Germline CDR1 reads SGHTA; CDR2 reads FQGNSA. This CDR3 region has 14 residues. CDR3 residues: CASSLASRDTEAFF. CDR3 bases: TGTGCCAGCAGCTTAGCGTCCAGGGATACTGAAGCTTTCTTT.

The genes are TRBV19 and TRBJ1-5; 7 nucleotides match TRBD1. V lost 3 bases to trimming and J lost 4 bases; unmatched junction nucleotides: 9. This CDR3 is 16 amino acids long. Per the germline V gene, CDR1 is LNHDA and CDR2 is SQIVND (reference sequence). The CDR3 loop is CASSMRKTGRNQPQHF. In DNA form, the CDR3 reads TGTGCCAGTAGTATGCGGAAGACAGGGCGAAATCAGCCCCAGCATTTT.

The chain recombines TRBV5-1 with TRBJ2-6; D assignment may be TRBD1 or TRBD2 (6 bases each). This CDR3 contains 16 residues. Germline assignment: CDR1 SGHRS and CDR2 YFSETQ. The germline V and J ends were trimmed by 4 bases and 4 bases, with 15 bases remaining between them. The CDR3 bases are TGCGCCAGCAGCCCCCCCCGGGGGCAAGGGGCCAACGTCCTGACTTTC. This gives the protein CASSPPRGQGANVLTF.

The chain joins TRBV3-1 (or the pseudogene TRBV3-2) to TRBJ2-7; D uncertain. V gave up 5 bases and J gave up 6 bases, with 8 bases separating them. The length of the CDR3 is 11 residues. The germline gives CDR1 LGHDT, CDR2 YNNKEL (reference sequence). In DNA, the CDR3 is TGTGCCAGCAGCGGCGCGGCCGAGCAGTACTTC. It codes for CASSGAAEQYF.

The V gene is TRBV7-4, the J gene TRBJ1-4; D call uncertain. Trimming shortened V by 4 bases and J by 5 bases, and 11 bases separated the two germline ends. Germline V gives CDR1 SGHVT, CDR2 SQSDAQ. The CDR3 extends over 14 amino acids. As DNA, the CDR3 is TGTGCCAGCAGCTGCCGAGGGTCCAATGAAAAACTGTTTTTT. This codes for CASSCRGSNEKLFF.

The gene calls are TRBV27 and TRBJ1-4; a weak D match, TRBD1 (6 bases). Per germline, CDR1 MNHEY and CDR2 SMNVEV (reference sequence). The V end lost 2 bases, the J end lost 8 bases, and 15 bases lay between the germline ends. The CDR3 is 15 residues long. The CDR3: CASSLDGGAAEKLFF. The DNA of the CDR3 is TGTGCCAGCAGTTTAGACGGGGGCGCAGCGGAAAAACTGTTTTTT.

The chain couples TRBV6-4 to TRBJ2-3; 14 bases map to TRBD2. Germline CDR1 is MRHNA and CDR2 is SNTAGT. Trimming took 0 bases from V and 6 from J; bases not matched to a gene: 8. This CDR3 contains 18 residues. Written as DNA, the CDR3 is TGTGCCAGCAGTGACTCGAATTTGGGACTAGCGGGAGTGGATACGCAGTATTTT. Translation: CASSDSNLGLAGVDTQYF.

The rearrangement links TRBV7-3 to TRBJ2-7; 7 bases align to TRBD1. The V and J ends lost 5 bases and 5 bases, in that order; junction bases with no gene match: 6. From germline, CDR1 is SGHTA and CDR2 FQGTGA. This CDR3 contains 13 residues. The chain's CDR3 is CASSRRDRDEQYF. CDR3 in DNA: TGTGCCAGCAGCCGCCGCGACAGGGACGAGCAGTACTTC.

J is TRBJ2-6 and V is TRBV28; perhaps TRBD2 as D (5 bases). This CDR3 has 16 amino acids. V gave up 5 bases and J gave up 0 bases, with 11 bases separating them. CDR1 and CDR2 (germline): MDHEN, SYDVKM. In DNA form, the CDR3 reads TGTGCCAGCAGTGGACCTGGGAGCTCTGGGGCCAACGTCCTGACTTTC. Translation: CASSGPGSSGANVLTF.

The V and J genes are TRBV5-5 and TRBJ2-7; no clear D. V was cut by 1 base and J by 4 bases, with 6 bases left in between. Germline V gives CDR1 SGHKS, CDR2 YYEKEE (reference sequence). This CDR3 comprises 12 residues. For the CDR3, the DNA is TGTGCCAGCAGCTTGTTATCATACGAGCAGTACTTC. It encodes CASSLLSYEQYF.

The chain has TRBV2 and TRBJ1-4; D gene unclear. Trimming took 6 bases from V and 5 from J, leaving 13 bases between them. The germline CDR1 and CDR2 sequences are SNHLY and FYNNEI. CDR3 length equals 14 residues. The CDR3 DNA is TGTGCCAGCAGAACGGGAGAGAGGAATGAAAAACTGTTTTTT. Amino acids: CASRTGERNEKLFF.

CDR3 residues: CASSEIWGGGTEAFF. As DNA, the CDR3 is TGTGCCAGCAGCGAGATTTGGGGTGGGGGCACTGAAGCTTTCTTT. V usage is TRBV9 and J usage is TRBJ1-1; D is possibly TRBD1 (5 bases). Trimming removed 3 bases at V and 4 bases at J, with 16 bases between. This CDR3 spans 15 amino acids. Germline V gene lookup returns CDR1 SGDLS and CDR2 YYNGEE.

CDR3 protein: CASSLAGQNTEAFF. CDR3 DNA sequence: TGTGCCAGCAGCTTAGCGGGACAGAACACTGAAGCTTTCTTT. This chain uses TRBV7-8 with TRBJ1-1, with D possibly TRBD1 on 6 matching bases. Trimming left V 0 bases short and J 1 base short, with 6 bases between. The CDR3 has 14 amino acids. Germline CDR1 and CDR2: SGHVS and FQNEAQ. Together with reference TRBV7-8 and TRBJ1-1, the CDR3 gives the full variable domain: GAGVSQSPRYKVAKRGQDVALRCDPISGHVSLFWYQQALGQGPEFLTYFQNEAQLDKSGLPSDRFFAERPEGSVSTLKIQRTQQEDSAVYLCASSLAGQNTEAFFGQGTRLTVV.

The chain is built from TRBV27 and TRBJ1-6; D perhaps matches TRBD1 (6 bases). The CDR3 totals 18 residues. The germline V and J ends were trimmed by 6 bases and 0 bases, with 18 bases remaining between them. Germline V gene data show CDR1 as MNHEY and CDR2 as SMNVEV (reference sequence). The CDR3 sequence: CASSSKGGLSSYNSPLHF. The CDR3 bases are TGTGCCAGCAGCTCGAAGGGGGGTTTGAGCTCCTATAATTCACCCCTCCACTTT.

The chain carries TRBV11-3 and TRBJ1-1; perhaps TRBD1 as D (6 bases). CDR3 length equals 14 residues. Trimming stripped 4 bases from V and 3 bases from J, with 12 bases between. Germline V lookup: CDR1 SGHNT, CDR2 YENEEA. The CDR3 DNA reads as TGTGCCAGCAGCTCAGGGGACATGGACACTGAAGCTTTCTTT. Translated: CASSSGDMDTEAFF.

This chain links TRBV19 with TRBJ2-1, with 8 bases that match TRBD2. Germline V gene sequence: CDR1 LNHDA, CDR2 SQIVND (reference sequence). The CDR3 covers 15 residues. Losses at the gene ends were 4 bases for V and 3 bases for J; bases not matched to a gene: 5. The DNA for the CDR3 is TGTGCCAGTAGTAGGACGGGGGGGTTCTACAATGAGCAGTTCTTC. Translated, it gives CASSRTGGFYNEQFF.

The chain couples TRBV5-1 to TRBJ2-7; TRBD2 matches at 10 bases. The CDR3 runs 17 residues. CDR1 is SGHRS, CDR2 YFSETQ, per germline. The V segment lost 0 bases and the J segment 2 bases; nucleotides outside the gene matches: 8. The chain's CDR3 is CASSLARVAGGAYEQYF. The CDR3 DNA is TGCGCCAGCAGCTTGGCCAGGGTAGCGGGGGGAGCCTACGAGCAGTACTTC.